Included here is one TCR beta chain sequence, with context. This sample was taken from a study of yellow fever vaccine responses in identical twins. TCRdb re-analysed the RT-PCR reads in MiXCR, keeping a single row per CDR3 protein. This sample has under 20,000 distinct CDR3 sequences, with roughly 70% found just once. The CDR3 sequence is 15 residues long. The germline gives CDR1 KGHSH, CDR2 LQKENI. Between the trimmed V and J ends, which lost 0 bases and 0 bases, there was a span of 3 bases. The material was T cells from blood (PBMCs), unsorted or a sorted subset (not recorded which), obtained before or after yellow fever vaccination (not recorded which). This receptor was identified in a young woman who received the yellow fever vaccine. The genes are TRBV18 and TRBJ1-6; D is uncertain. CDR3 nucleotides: TGTGCCAGCTCACCACCGAGCTCCTATAATTCACCCCTCCACTTT. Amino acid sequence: CASSPPSSYNSPLHF.